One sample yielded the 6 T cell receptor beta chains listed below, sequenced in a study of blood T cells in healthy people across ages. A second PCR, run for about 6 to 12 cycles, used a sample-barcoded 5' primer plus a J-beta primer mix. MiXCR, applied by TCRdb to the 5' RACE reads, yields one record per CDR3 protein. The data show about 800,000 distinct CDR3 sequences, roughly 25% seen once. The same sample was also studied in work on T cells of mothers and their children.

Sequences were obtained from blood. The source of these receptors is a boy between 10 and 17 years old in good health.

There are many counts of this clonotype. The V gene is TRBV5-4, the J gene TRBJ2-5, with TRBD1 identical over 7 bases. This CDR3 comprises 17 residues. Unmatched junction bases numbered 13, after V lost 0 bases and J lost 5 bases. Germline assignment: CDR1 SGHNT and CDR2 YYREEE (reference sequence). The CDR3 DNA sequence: TGTGCCAGCAGCTTGGCCTTACTACAGGGGTCGCGGGAGACCCAGTACTTC. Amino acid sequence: CASSLALLQGSRETQYF.

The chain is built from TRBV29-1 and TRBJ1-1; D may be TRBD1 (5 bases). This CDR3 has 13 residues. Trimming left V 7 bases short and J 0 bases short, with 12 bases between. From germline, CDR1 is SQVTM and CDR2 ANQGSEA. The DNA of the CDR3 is TGCAGCGCCGCGGGGACGGTGAACACTGAAGCTTTCTTT. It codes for CSAAGTVNTEAFF.

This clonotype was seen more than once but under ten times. CDR3 sequence reads: CASSYSIGVDKKGEQYF. The CDR3 DNA is TGTGCCAGCAGTTACTCGATTGGGGTCGACAAAAAAGGCGAGCAGTACTTC. The chain uses TRBV6-5 and TRBJ2-7, with D hard to call. CDR1 and CDR2 from the germline V gene are MNHEY and SVGAGI. Trimming shortened V by 0 bases and J by 6 bases, and 21 bases separated the two germline ends. The CDR3 sequence is 17 residues long.

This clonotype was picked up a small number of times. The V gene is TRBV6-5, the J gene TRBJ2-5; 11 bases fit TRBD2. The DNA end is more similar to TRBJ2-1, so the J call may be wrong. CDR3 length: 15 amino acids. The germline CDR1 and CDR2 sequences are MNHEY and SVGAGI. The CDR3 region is CASMWLAGGQNEQFF. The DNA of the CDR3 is TGTGCCAGCATGTGGCTAGCGGGGGGCCAAAATGAGCAGTTCTTC.

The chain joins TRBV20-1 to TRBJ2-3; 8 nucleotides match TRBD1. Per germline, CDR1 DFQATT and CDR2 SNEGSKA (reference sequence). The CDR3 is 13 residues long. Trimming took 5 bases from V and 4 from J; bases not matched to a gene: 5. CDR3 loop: CSAGSGGSDTQYF. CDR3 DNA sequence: TGCAGTGCTGGTTCAGGGGGCTCAGATACGCAGTATTTT.

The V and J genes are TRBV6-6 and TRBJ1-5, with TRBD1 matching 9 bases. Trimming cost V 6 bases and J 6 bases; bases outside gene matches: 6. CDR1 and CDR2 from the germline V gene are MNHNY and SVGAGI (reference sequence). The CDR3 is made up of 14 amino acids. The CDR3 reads CASRRQGEGQPQHF. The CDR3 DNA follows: TGTGCCAGCAGAAGACAGGGGGAGGGTCAGCCCCAGCATTTT.